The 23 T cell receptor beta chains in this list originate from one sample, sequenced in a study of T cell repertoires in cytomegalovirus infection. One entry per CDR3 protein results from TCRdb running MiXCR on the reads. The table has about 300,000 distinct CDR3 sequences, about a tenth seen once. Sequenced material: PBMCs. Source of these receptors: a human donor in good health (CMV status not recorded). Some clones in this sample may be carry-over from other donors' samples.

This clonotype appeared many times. Here the CDR3 DNA reads TGCAGTGCTAGGGGCTCCTGGCAATTCTTC. Residues: CSARGSWQFF. The rearrangement joins TRBV20-1 to TRBJ2-1; D is ambiguous. Germline assignment: CDR1 DFQATT and CDR2 SNEGSKA (reference sequence). The length of the CDR3 is 10 residues. V dropped 3 bases and J dropped 16 bases, with 13 bases sitting between them.

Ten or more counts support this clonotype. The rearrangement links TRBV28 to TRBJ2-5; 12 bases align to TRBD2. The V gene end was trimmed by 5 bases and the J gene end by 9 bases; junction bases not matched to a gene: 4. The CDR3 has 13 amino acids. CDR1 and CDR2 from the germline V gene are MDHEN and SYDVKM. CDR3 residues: CASSQGTSGPQYF. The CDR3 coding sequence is TGTGCCAGCAGTCAAGGGACTAGCGGGCCCCAGTACTTC.

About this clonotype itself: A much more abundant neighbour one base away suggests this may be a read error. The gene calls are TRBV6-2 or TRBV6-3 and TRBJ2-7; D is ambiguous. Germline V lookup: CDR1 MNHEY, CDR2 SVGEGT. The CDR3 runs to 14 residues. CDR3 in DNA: TGTGCCAGCAGCCACTCGTACAGACCCTACGGGCAGTACGTC. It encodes CASSHSYRPYGQYV.

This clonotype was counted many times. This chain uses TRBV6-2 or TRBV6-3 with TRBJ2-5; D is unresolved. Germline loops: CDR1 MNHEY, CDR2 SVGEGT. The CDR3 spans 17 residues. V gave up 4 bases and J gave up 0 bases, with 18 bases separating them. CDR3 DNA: TGTGCCAGCAGTTCCCCTCCGGTTCACCCGTACCAAGAGACCCAGTACTTC. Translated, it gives CASSSPPVHPYQETQYF.

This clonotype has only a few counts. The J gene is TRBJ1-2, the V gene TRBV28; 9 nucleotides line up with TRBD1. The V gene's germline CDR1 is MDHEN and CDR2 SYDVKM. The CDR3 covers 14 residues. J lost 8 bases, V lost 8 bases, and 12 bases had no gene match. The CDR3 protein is CASRGAGQGKGYTF. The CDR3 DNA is TGTGCCAGCCGGGGGGCGGGACAGGGAAAAGGCTACACCTTC.

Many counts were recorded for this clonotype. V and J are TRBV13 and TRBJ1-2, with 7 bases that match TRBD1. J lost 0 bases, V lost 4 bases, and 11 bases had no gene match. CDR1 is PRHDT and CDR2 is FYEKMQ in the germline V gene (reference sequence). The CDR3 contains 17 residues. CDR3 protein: CASSSRDSLLANYGYTF. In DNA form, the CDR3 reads TGTGCCAGCAGCTCCCGGGACAGCCTTTTAGCTAACTATGGCTACACCTTC.

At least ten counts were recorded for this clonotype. The CDR3 region is CASSSPGVDYNEQFF. The CDR3 region has the DNA TGTGCCAGCAGTTCCCCAGGCGTCGACTACAATGAGCAGTTCTTC. V gene TRBV28 combines with J gene TRBJ2-1; D not certain. Trimming pared 4 bases from V and 3 bases from J, leaving 13 bases between. CDR1 and CDR2 from the germline V gene are MDHEN and SYDVKM. This CDR3 has 15 amino acids.

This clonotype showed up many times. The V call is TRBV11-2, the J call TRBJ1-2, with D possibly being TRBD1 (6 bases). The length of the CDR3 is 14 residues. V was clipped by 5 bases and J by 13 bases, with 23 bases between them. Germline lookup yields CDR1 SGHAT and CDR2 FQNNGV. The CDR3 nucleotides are TGTGCCAGCAGCCTCCCACAGGGAGGGGACCGGGTCACCTTC. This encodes CASSLPQGGDRVTF.

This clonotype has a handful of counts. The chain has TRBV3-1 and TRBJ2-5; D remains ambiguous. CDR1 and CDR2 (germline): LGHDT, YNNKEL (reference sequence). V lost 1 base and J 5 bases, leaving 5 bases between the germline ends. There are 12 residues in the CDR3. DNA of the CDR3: TGTGCCAGCAGCCAAGTAATCGAGACCCAGTACTTC. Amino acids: CASSQVIETQYF.

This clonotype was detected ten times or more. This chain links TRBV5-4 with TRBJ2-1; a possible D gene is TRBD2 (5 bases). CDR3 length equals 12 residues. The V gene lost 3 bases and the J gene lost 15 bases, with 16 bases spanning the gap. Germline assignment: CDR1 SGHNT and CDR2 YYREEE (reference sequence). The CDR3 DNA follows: TGTGCCAGCAGCTCGGACGACACTAGGCGGTTCTTC. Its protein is CASSSDDTRRFF.

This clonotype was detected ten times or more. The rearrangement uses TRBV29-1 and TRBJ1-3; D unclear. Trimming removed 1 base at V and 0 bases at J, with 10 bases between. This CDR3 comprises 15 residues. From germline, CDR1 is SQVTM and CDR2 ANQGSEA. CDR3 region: CSVEVWQFSGNTIYF. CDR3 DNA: TGCAGCGTTGAAGTATGGCAGTTCTCTGGAAACACCATATATTTT.

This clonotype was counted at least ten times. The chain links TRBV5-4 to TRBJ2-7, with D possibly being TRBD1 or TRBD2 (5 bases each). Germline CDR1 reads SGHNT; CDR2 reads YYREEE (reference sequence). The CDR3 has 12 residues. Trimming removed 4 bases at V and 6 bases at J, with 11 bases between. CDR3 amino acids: CASSKIGGEQYV. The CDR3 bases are TGTGCCAGCAGCAAGATTGGGGGCGAGCAGTACGTC.

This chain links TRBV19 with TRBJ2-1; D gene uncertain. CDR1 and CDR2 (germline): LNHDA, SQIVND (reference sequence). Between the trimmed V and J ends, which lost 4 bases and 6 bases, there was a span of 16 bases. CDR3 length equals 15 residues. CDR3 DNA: TGTGCCAGTAGTAACGGAAGGGTAATTCTCAATGAGCAGTTCTTC. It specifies CASSNGRVILNEQFF.

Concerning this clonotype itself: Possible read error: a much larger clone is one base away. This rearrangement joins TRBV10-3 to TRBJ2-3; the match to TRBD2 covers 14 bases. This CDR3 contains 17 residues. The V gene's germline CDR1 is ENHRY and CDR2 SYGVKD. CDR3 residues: CAISKSTSGGATDTQYF. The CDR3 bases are TGTGCCATCAGTAAGTCGACTAGCGGGGGGGCAACAGATACGCAGTATTTT.

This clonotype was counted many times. DNA for the CDR3: TGTGCCAGTACGGTTAGGACAGGGCCCAATCAGCCCCAGCATTTT. This encodes CASTVRTGPNQPQHF. The rearrangement uses TRBV19 and TRBJ1-5; 8 bases align to TRBD1. Trimming cost V 7 bases and J 3 bases; bases outside gene matches: 8. The CDR3 totals 15 residues. The germline gives CDR1 LNHDA, CDR2 SQIVND (reference sequence).

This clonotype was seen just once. CDR3 region: CASSPSGNSAETQYF. In DNA, the CDR3 is TGTGCCAGCTCACCCTCGGGCAACTCAGCGGAGACCCAGTACTTC. The rearrangement links TRBV18 to TRBJ2-5; D uncertain. This CDR3 has 15 residues. V was clipped by 3 bases and J by 5 bases, with 16 bases between them. From germline, CDR1 is KGHSH and CDR2 LQKENI.

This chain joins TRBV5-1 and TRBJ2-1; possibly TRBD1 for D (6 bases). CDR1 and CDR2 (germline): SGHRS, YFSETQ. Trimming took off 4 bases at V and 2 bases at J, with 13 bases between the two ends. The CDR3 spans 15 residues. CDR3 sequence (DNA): TGCGCCAGCAGCCCAGGGGATTTCCCCTACAATGAGCAGTTCTTC. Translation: CASSPGDFPYNEQFF.

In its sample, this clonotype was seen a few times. The CDR3 DNA reads TGTGCCAGCCAGGGAGCGGGGGGTTCCCAGCAGTACGTC. Translated, it gives CASQGAGGSQQYV. This sequence joins TRBV6-6 and TRBJ2-7, with 9 bases aligning to TRBD2. V was clipped by 8 bases and J by 8 bases; unmatched bases: 10. This CDR3 is 13 amino acids long. Germline-derived CDR1 and CDR2 are MNHNY and SVGAGI (reference sequence).

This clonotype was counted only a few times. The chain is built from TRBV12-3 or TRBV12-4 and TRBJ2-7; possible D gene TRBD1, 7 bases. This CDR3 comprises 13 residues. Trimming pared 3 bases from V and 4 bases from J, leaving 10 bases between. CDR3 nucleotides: TGTGCCAGCAGTTTGACAGGGAGGTACGAGCAGTACTTC. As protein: CASSLTGRYEQYF.

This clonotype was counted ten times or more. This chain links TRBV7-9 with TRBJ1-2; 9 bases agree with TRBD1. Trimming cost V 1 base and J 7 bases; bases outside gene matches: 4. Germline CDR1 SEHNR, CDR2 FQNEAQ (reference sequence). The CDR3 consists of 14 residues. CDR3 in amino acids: CASSLDRGRRGYTF. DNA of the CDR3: TGTGCCAGCAGCTTAGACAGGGGGCGGCGTGGCTACACCTTC.

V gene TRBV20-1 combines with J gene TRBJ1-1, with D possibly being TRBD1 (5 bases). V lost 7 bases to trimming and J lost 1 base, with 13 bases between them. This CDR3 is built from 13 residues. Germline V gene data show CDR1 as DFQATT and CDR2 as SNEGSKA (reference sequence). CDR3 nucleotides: TGCAGTGTGAGAAGGGACCCGAACACTGAAGCTTTCTTT. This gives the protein CSVRRDPNTEAFF.

The chain's CDR3 is CATGDYRTDTQYF. In DNA, the CDR3 is TGTGCCACCGGGGACTACCGCACAGATACGCAGTATTTT. The V gene is TRBV6-2 or TRBV6-3, the J gene TRBJ2-3, with TRBD2 matching over 7 bases. The CDR3 is 13 amino acids. Germline CDR1 and CDR2: MNHEY and SVGEGT. V lost 10 bases, J lost 1 base, and 5 bases stayed unmatched.

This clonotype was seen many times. CDR3 nucleotide sequence: TGTGCCAGCAGCTTAGTAGGGGCGAGAGGGTACCAAGAGACCCAGTACTTC. It is translated as CASSLVGARGYQETQYF. V usage is TRBV7-2 and J usage is TRBJ2-5; D possibly matches TRBD1 or TRBD2 (5 bases each). Trimming removed 1 base from V and 0 bases from J, with 15 bases in between. CDR1 and CDR2 (germline): SGHTA, FQGNSA. The CDR3 length is 17 residues.